This entry lists 29 T cell receptor beta chains sequenced from one sample in a study of T cells in Graves' hyperthyroidism and ophthalmopathy. Researchers took RNA transcripts and amplified the TCR beta CDR3 regions from them. Researchers ran a first-round RT-PCR on the TCR CDR3 using the HTBI primer set. Using its own MiXCR run on the multiplex PCR reads, TCRdb lists one record per CDR3 protein. Here the sample spans approximately 400,000 distinct CDR3 sequences, roughly 13% being singletons. Sequencing was carried out using blood. These receptors originate from a woman in her sixties or seventies with Graves' hyperthyroidism.

The V gene is TRBV14, the J gene TRBJ2-1; 10 bases align to TRBD2. In germline, CDR1 is SGHDN, CDR2 FVKESK. The CDR3 is 18 amino acids. The V gene end was trimmed by 4 bases and the J gene end by 9 bases; junction bases not matched to a gene: 18. Here the CDR3 DNA reads TGTGCCAGCAGCCGGAAACTCCTAGCGGGAGTGGATCTGGGTGAGCAGTTCTTC. Amino acid sequence: CASSRKLLAGVDLGEQFF.

This clonotype has a handful of counts. This CDR3 reads CASSLSGRVRGETQYF. The CDR3 DNA is TGTGCCAGCAGCCTTAGCGGGAGGGTCCGAGGGGAGACCCAGTACTTC. The chain carries TRBV9 and TRBJ2-5; 11 bases line up with TRBD2. The V and J ends lost 4 bases and 5 bases, in that order; junction bases with no gene match: 10. The CDR3 has 16 amino acids. Per germline, CDR1 SGDLS and CDR2 YYNGEE.

This clonotype showed up many times. The gene calls are TRBV29-1 and TRBJ1-3; TRBD1 is a possible D gene (5 bases). The CDR3 consists of 11 residues. CDR1 and CDR2 from the germline V gene are SQVTM and ANQGSEA. V lost 8 bases, J lost 9 bases, and 14 bases lay in between. The DNA of the CDR3 is TGCAGCATTACCTTGGGGGGCACCATATATTTT. It is translated as CSITLGGTIYF.

The rearrangement uses TRBV6-1 and TRBJ1-2, with 9 bases aligning to TRBD1. The CDR3 consists of 16 residues. V lost 3 bases to trimming and J lost 2 bases; unmatched junction nucleotides: 7. Looked up from germline, CDR1 is MNHNS and CDR2 is SASEGT. The CDR3 nucleotides read TGTGCCAGCAGTGAGGGAACCGGGACAGGGAACTATGGCTACACCTTC. This gives the protein CASSEGTGTGNYGYTF.

Many counts were recorded for this clonotype. This rearrangement joins TRBV7-9 to TRBJ1-3; no clear D gene. The germline gives CDR1 SEHNR, CDR2 FQNEAQ (reference sequence). The CDR3 runs 16 residues. The V and J ends lost 5 bases and 0 bases respectively, with 14 bases between them. The CDR3 region is CASSAPPMSSGNTIYF. In DNA form, the CDR3 reads TGTGCCAGCAGCGCCCCCCCCATGAGCTCTGGAAACACCATATATTTT.

This clonotype was counted at least ten times. The V gene is TRBV18, the J gene TRBJ2-2, with D unresolved. V was clipped by 1 base and J by 7 bases, with 13 bases between them. From germline, CDR1 is KGHSH and CDR2 LQKENI. The CDR3 runs to 15 residues. The CDR3 DNA reads TGTGCCAGCTCACCACTGGGCAGTTCGAGCGGGGAGCTGTTTTTT. It specifies CASSPLGSSSGELFF.

This clonotype was detected many times. The CDR3 region is CASSSNLYTGELFF. In nucleotides, the CDR3 is TGTGCCAGCAGTTCTAATCTATACACCGGGGAGCTGTTTTTT. This chain connects TRBV12-3 or TRBV12-4 to TRBJ2-2; the D is unclear. V lost 4 bases and J lost 3, with 9 bases in between. The CDR3 covers 14 residues.

This clonotype has ten or more counts. The J gene is TRBJ2-1, the V gene TRBV7-8; 9 bases are shared with TRBD2. The CDR3 covers 18 residues. V was clipped by 2 bases and J by 9 bases; unmatched bases: 17. Germline CDR1 reads SGHVS; CDR2 reads FQNEAQ. CDR3: CASSLRDSSGSLSFEQFF. CDR3 nucleotides: TGTGCCAGCAGCTTACGGGATAGTAGCGGGAGTTTAAGTTTTGAGCAGTTCTTC.

This clonotype was counted only a few times. The chain is built from TRBV6-1 and TRBJ2-2, with D unresolved. Trimming pared 8 bases from V and 0 bases from J, leaving 19 bases between. CDR3 size: 17 residues. Germline V gene sequence: CDR1 MNHNS, CDR2 SASEGT. The CDR3 sequence is CASEDAPRFANTGELFF. Here the CDR3 DNA reads TGTGCCAGCGAGGACGCCCCGAGGTTCGCGAACACCGGGGAGCTGTTTTTT.

This clonotype was observed many times. The chain is built from TRBV20-1 and TRBJ1-5, with unresolved D. This CDR3 has 13 residues. Per the germline V gene, CDR1 is DFQATT and CDR2 is SNEGSKA (reference sequence). Trimming stripped 3 bases from V and 1 base from J, with 7 bases between. The CDR3 reads CSASVGSNQPQHF. CDR3 coding DNA: TGCAGTGCTAGTGTCGGCAGCAATCAGCCCCAGCATTTT.

This clonotype was observed many times. The chain has TRBV10-3 and TRBJ2-1; 12 positions agree with TRBD2. The V gene end was trimmed by 10 bases and the J gene end by 7 bases; junction bases not matched to a gene: 8. CDR3 size: 14 residues. The germline V gene encodes CDR1 ENHRY and CDR2 SYGVKD. The CDR3, as DNA: TGTGCCACCAGACTAGCGGGAGATCGGAATGAGCAGTTCTTC. This gives the protein CATRLAGDRNEQFF.

This clonotype has a count of ten or more. This chain connects TRBV12-3 or TRBV12-4 to TRBJ1-4; no reliable D call. The CDR3 totals 15 residues. Trimming took 1 base from V and 7 from J, leaving 13 bases between them. CDR3 sequence: CASSLGPGYTEKLFF. CDR3 bases: TGTGCCAGCAGTTTAGGGCCGGGTTATACTGAAAAACTGTTTTTT.

The rearrangement uses TRBV6-2 or TRBV6-3 and TRBJ2-1, with TRBD2 identical over 15 bases. Trimming took 8 bases from V and 3 from J; bases not matched to a gene: 11. Germline V lookup: CDR1 MNHEY, CDR2 SVGEGT. The CDR3 sequence is 18 residues long. This chain's CDR3 is CASGGRTSGRAIYNEQFF. DNA for the CDR3: TGTGCCAGCGGGGGGAGGACTAGCGGGAGGGCCATCTACAATGAGCAGTTCTTC.

This clonotype has just one count. The chain employs TRBV27 and TRBJ1-1; 7 nucleotides line up with TRBD1. V shed 5 bases and J 4 bases; nucleotides not matched to a gene: 7. From germline, CDR1 is MNHEY and CDR2 SMNVEV (reference sequence). This CDR3 is built from 14 residues. The CDR3 nucleotides are TGTGCCAGCAGTCCATCAGGGGGTGGCACTGAAGCTTTCTTT. This codes for CASSPSGGGTEAFF.

This chain joins TRBV20-1 and TRBJ1-1, with TRBD1 matching 8 bases. The J segment lost 8 bases and the V segment lost 0 bases, leaving 14 bases of the junction unmatched. The CDR3 consists of 16 residues. Per germline, CDR1 DFQATT and CDR2 SNEGSKA (reference sequence). CDR3 region: CSARDFLTGGLGEAFF. In DNA form, the CDR3 reads TGCAGTGCTAGAGATTTCCTAACAGGGGGTCTTGGGGAAGCTTTCTTT.

The V and J genes are TRBV27 and TRBJ2-7; D is uncertain. The CDR3 has 12 residues. With 4 bases removed from V and 5 bases from J, the gap between germline ends came to 9 bases. Germline V gene sequence: CDR1 MNHEY, CDR2 SMNVEV (reference sequence). CDR3 residues: CASSSQYNEQYF. CDR3 sequence (DNA): TGTGCCAGCAGTTCCCAGTACAACGAGCAGTACTTC.

This clonotype has just a few counts. V usage is TRBV6-2 or TRBV6-3 and J usage is TRBJ1-2, with a weak D call TRBD1 (5 bases). This CDR3 spans 14 amino acids. V lost 4 bases, J lost 5 bases, and 14 bases lay in between. Germline CDR1 is MNHEY and CDR2 is SVGEGT. The CDR3 sequence: CASSSQGAPYGYTF. CDR3 DNA sequence: TGTGCCAGCAGTTCCCAGGGCGCACCGTATGGCTACACCTTC.

This clonotype was picked up many times. The chain recombines TRBV10-3 with TRBJ2-7; TRBD1 matches 8 bases. Germline CDR1 and CDR2: ENHRY and SYGVKD. Trimming at V came to 4 bases and at J to 4 bases, leaving 6 bases not matched to a gene. The CDR3 extends over 14 amino acids. Here the CDR3 reads CAISVDRGGYEQYF. In DNA form, the CDR3 reads TGTGCCATCAGTGTAGACAGGGGAGGATACGAGCAGTACTTC.

The chain recombines TRBV4-1 with TRBJ1-1; 7 bases are a match to TRBD1. CDR1 and CDR2 (germline): MGHRA, YSYEKL. The trim removed 5 bases at V and 4 bases at J, leaving 16 bases unmatched. CDR3 length: 17 amino acids. The CDR3, as DNA: TGCGCCAGCAGCGAGCGACAGGGTTCGATGCTTGGCACTGAAGCTTTCTTT. Encoded protein: CASSERQGSMLGTEAFF.

This rearrangement joins TRBV12-3 or TRBV12-4 to TRBJ1-1; TRBD1 agrees at 10 bases. This CDR3 is built from 12 residues. V was pared by 6 bases and J by 7 bases, with 2 bases of the junction left unmatched. CDR3 residues: CASSGTGVEAFF. For the CDR3, the DNA is TGTGCCAGCAGCGGGACAGGGGTTGAAGCTTTCTTT.

This clonotype came up many times. The chain joins TRBV12-3 or TRBV12-4 to TRBJ2-7; D remains unclear. V lost 2 bases to trimming and J lost 0 bases, with 8 bases between them. This CDR3 contains 14 residues. CDR3 residues: CASSLNRYSYEQYF. The CDR3 DNA sequence: TGTGCCAGCAGTTTAAACAGATACTCCTACGAGCAGTACTTC.

The rearrangement joins TRBV28 to TRBJ2-7; 11 bases line up with TRBD1. The CDR3 loop spans 17 amino acids. Unmatched junction bases numbered 10, after V lost 3 bases and J lost 3 bases. Germline loops: CDR1 MDHEN, CDR2 SYDVKM. CDR3 amino acids: CASSFSSSGTGGYEQYF. The CDR3 bases are TGTGCCAGCAGTTTCTCCTCGTCCGGGACAGGGGGCTACGAGCAGTACTTC.

This clonotype was found many times. The CDR3 is CSVAWAETQYF. The CDR3 nucleotides are TGCAGCGTTGCATGGGCCGAGACCCAGTACTTC. The gene calls are TRBV29-1 and TRBJ2-5; D ambiguous. Germline-derived CDR1 and CDR2 are SQVTM and ANQGSEA. The CDR3 covers 11 residues. Trimming removed 4 bases from V and 5 bases from J, with 8 bases in between.

The chain has TRBV19 and TRBJ1-2; D is possibly TRBD1 (6 bases). V lost 8 bases to trimming and J lost 0 bases, with 16 bases between them. The CDR3 runs 15 residues. Per the germline V gene, CDR1 is LNHDA and CDR2 is SQIVND (reference sequence). This CDR3 reads CASGAAGGPNYGYTF. Written as DNA, the CDR3 is TGTGCCAGTGGTGCTGCGGGGGGCCCTAACTATGGCTACACCTTC.

This clonotype was observed a handful of times. The V and J genes are TRBV3-1 and TRBJ2-2, with 9 bases identical to TRBD2. V lost 5 bases, J lost 7 bases, and 8 bases stayed unmatched. Germline loops: CDR1 LGHDT, CDR2 YNNKEL (reference sequence). This CDR3 contains 15 residues. DNA of the CDR3: TGTGCCAGCAGCGAAGCCGGGACTAGCAGCGGGGAGCTGTTTTTT. Encoded protein: CASSEAGTSSGELFF.

This clonotype was detected ten times or more. This chain joins TRBV12-3 or TRBV12-4 and TRBJ2-7; possibly TRBD1 for D (6 bases). With 2 bases removed from V and 13 bases from J, the gap between germline ends came to 18 bases. The CDR3 extends over 13 amino acids. The CDR3 DNA is TGTGCCAGCAGTTTATGGAGACGGGACATCACTTACTTC. Translation gives CASSLWRRDITYF.

This clonotype showed up many times. V usage is TRBV7-9 and J usage is TRBJ2-1; tentative D call: TRBD2 (7 bases). The CDR3 loop spans 12 amino acids. Trimming shortened V by 8 bases and J by 9 bases, and 14 bases separated the two germline ends. Looked up from germline, CDR1 is SEHNR and CDR2 is FQNEAQ (reference sequence). DNA of the CDR3: TGTGCCAGCCGAGGACAGCGGGGTGAGCAGTTCTTC. Protein product: CASRGQRGEQFF.

This clonotype was counted ten times or more. The chain recombines TRBV10-3 with TRBJ2-1; 10 bases map to TRBD2. Trimming removed 8 bases from V and 6 bases from J; junction bases left unmatched: 10. From germline, CDR1 is ENHRY and CDR2 SYGVKD. The CDR3 runs to 15 residues. DNA of the CDR3: TGTGCCATCCGCTCAGGGCTAGCGGGGGCCAATGAGCAGTTCTTC. Translating gives CAIRSGLAGANEQFF.

There are many counts of this clonotype. V gene TRBV5-1 combines with J gene TRBJ2-1; possibly TRBD2 for D (5 bases). Looked up from germline, CDR1 is SGHRS and CDR2 is YFSETQ. Trimming took off 0 bases at V and 8 bases at J, with 15 bases between the two ends. The CDR3 extends over 15 amino acids. CDR3 DNA: TGCGCCAGCAGCTTGGGACTACCTGGGTACTATGAGCAGTTCTTC. The encoded protein is CASSLGLPGYYEQFF.